The source of this T cell receptor beta chain is a study of post-analysis software for immune sequencing data. Study conclusions and caveats: Included in a set of about five TRBV segments more frequent in patients than controls were TRBV5-6, TRBV5-1 and TRBV20-1.

Trimming took off 4 bases at V and 6 bases at J, with 16 bases between the two ends. Germline-derived CDR1 and CDR2 are SQVTM and ANQGSEA. This CDR3 has 14 residues. Included in the TCR beta cDNA libraries were unique molecular identifiers. TCRdb reprocessed the PCR reads with MiXCR, giving one entry per CDR3 protein. Of about 460,000 distinct CDR3 sequences in the sample, roughly 45% were seen once. As concerns this clonotype: Its specificity is not known.

The clonotype was recovered from a girl between 10 and 17 years old with multiple sclerosis. What was sequenced was blood. V and J are TRBV29-1 and TRBJ2-1; D may be TRBD1 (5 bases). Here the CDR3 reads CSVARGEVRNEQFF. The CDR3 DNA sequence: TGCAGCGTTGCAAGGGGTGAGGTCCGCAATGAGCAGTTCTTC.